This entry features one TCR beta chain sequence. Its antigen is as yet unknown. Only CD45RO-negative cells positively selected for CCR7 counted as naive CD8 cells, so terminally differentiated effector memory CD45RA+ cells were excluded. Donors had no recently reported acute infections or vaccinations and were HIV-negative. The assay used deep level. Using immunoSEQ multiplex PCR, the repertoire was profiled, and TCRdb retains in-frame clones only, with some absent. This sample has about 750,000 clones; around 93% occur once, and the top ten carry less than 25%. This sample stems from a study of shared clonotypes between healthy human individuals. Findings and limits, study-wide: The study generally estimated greater richness for naive than memory subsets.

The J segment lost 1 base and the V segment lost 4 bases, leaving 7 bases of the junction unmatched. The CDR3 sequence is 15 residues long. CDR1 is SGDLS and CDR2 is YYNGEE in the germline V gene. The clonotype originates from a man aged 25 to 40 in good health. Sequencing input: naive CD8+ T cells sorted from blood. This chain connects TRBV9 to TRBJ2-7, with 8 bases matching TRBD1. CDR3 residues: CASSSPGQESYEQYF. Written as DNA, the CDR3 is TGTGCCAGCAGCAGCCCGGGACAGGAGTCCTACGAGCAGTACTTC.